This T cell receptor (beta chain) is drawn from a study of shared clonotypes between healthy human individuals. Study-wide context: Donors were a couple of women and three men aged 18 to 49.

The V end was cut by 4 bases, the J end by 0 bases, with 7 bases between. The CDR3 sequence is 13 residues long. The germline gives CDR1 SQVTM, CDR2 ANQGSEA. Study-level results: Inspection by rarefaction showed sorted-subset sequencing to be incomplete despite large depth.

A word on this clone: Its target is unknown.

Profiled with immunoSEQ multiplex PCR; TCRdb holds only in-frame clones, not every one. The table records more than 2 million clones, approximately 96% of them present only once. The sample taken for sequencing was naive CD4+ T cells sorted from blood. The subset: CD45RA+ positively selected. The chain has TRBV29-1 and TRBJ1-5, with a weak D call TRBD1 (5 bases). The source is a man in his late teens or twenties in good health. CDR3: CSVVGGSNQPQHF. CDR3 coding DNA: TGCAGCGTTGTGGGGGGTAGCAATCAGCCCCAGCATTTT.